The sequence of this T cell receptor (beta chain) was determined in a study of blood T cell repertoires in COVID-19. As for the study in general: Acute-phase and convalescent COVID-19 samples originated in the United States, Italy and Spain.

Everyone who took part was roughly 18 to 89 years old, and they came from over 20 US areas. Participants had their cohort set by participant-reported clinical history. TCRdb keeps only in-frame clones here, not all; method: immunoSEQ multiplex PCR. The sample shows around 250,000 clones, around nine tenths of them seen only once. Points on this clone: Mismatch with germline at one junction end may stem from a read error.

Per the germline V gene, CDR1 is SGHRS and CDR2 is YFSETQ. This CDR3 is built from 13 residues. The rearrangement uses TRBV5-1 and TRBJ2-1; D not certain. This TCR came from a woman in her thirties or forties who had been exposed to COVID-19. Sequenced input: PBMCs or T cells enriched from blood (not recorded which). The CDR3 is CASSLSRDNEQFF. The CDR3 DNA reads as TGTGCCAGCAGCTTATCCCGAGACAATGAGCAGTTCTTC.